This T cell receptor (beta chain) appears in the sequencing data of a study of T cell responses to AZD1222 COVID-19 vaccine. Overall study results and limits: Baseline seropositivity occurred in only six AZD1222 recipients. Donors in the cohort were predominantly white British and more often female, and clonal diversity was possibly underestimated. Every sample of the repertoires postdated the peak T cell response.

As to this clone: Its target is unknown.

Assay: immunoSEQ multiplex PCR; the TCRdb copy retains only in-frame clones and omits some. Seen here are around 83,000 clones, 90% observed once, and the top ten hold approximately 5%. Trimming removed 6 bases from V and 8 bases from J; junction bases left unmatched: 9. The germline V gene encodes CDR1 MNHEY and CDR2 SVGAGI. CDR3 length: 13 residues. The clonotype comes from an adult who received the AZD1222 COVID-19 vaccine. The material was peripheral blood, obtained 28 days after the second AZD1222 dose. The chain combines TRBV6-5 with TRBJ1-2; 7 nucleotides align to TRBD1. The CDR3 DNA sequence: TGTGCCAGCAGATCAACAGGGGCCTGGGGCTACACCTTC. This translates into CASRSTGAWGYTF.